This entry lists 21 T cell receptor beta chains sequenced from one sample in a study of cytomegalovirus exposure and HLA in healthy donors. It was with 60 Vbeta and 13 Jbeta primers that the PCR ran. Sequencing was performed with immunoSEQ multiplex PCR; in TCRdb, only in-frame clones are kept and a portion is missing. The table includes over 100,000 clones, roughly 79% detected once. The sequencing sample was made of PBMCs. The receptors come from a middle-aged woman in good health and CMV-seronegative.

J is TRBJ1-6 and V is TRBV4-1; D is undetermined. This CDR3 spans 14 amino acids. The germline V gene has CDR1 MGHRA and CDR2 YSYEKL. Trimming left V 7 bases short and J 9 bases short, with 16 bases between. Written as DNA, the CDR3 is TGCGCCAGCAACCGACCTGGAGACGGTTCACCCCTCCACTTT. Its protein product is CASNRPGDGSPLHF.

This chain connects TRBV7-3 to TRBJ2-1; 9 nucleotides agree with TRBD2. With 2 bases clipped from V and 8 bases from J, the junction kept 7 bases outside the gene matches. CDR3 length equals 15 residues. Germline V CDR1 and CDR2: SGHTA, FQGTGA. The CDR3 DNA sequence: TGTGCCAGCAGCTTATATAAGCGGGAGGTCGATGAGCAGTTCTTC. This gives the protein CASSLYKREVDEQFF.

V is TRBV28 and J is TRBJ2-4; 7 bases line up with TRBD1. The CDR3 loop spans 14 amino acids. Germline CDR1 and CDR2: MDHEN and SYDVKM. V dropped 5 bases and J dropped 10; count of bases not matched to a gene: 11. This CDR3 reads CASSSTPRQGIQYF. The CDR3 DNA reads TGTGCCAGCAGTAGCACCCCCAGACAGGGAATTCAGTACTTC.

This chain uses TRBV14 with TRBJ1-2; D is perhaps TRBD1 (5 bases). This CDR3 comprises 14 residues. The germline V gene has CDR1 SGHDN and CDR2 FVKESK. Trimming took off 0 bases at V and 4 bases at J, with 9 bases between the two ends. CDR3 sequence reads: CASSQDPGSYGYTF. CDR3 bases: TGTGCCAGCAGCCAAGATCCAGGGTCCTATGGCTACACCTTC.

The chain employs TRBV6-1 and TRBJ2-4, with D tentatively TRBD1 (5 bases). Trimming stripped 1 base from V and 4 bases from J, with 11 bases between. Per germline, CDR1 MNHNS and CDR2 SASEGT. The CDR3 runs to 15 residues. The CDR3 DNA reads as TGTGCCAGCAGTGAAGGTACGACAGCAAAAAACATTCAGTACTTC. It yields the protein CASSEGTTAKNIQYF.

For the CDR3, the DNA is TGTGCCAGCAGTGAAGCGCCCGGGGGTGACACTGAAGCTTTCTTT. Protein product: CASSEAPGGDTEAFF. V gene TRBV2 combines with J gene TRBJ1-1; D perhaps matches TRBD1 (5 bases). V lost 0 bases and J 3 bases, leaving 11 bases between the germline ends. The CDR3 length is 15 residues. The V gene's germline CDR1 is SNHLY and CDR2 FYNNEI.

This clone was seen more than once but under ten times. A read error may produce the germline difference seen at one junction end. The rearrangement links TRBV7-7 to TRBJ2-5; 7 bases map to TRBD2. CDR3 length: 16 amino acids. CDR1 SSHAT and CDR2 FNYEAQ come from the germline V gene (reference sequence). The CDR3 nucleotides are TGTGCTAGCAGCTTTGGAGGCGGGAGCCGAGGCGAGACCCAGTACTTC. As protein: CASSFGGGSRGETQYF. Full variable domain (missing parts from reference TRBV7-7 and TRBJ2-5): GAGVSQSPRYKVTKRGQDVTLRCDPISSHATLYWYQQALGQGPEFLTYFNYEAQPDKSGLPSDRFSAERPEGSISTLTIQRTEQRDSAMYRCASSFGGGSRGETQYFGPGTRLLVL.

The V and J genes are TRBV20-1 and TRBJ1-2; D not certain. The CDR3 extends over 11 amino acids. Between the trimmed V and J ends, which lost 5 bases and 0 bases, there was a span of 4 bases. Per germline, CDR1 DFQATT and CDR2 SNEGSKA (reference sequence). The CDR3 DNA reads TGCAGTGCTCCCACTAACTATGGCTACACCTTC. Translating gives CSAPTNYGYTF.

The chain links TRBV18 to TRBJ1-2; possibly TRBD1 for D (6 bases). Germline values: CDR1 KGHSH, CDR2 LQKENI. The CDR3 has 14 amino acids. The V end was cut by 2 bases, the J end by 5 bases, with 12 bases between. The DNA of the CDR3 is TGTGCCAGCTCACCAGGGCAGGGGTTTTATGGCTACACCTTC. Its protein product is CASSPGQGFYGYTF.

This clone was seen only once. The genes are TRBV4-2 and TRBJ1-3; the match to TRBD1 covers 8 bases. Losses at the gene ends were 4 bases for V and 2 bases for J; bases not matched to a gene: 4. CDR1 is LGHNA, CDR2 YNFKEQ, per germline. This CDR3 spans 15 amino acids. The CDR3 here is CASSPQGAPGNTIYF. For the CDR3, the DNA is TGTGCCAGCAGCCCCCAGGGGGCGCCTGGAAACACCATATATTTT.

CDR3 nucleotides: TGTGCCAGCAGTCCAGGGAACTATGGCTACACCTTC. Protein: CASSPGNYGYTF. This chain connects TRBV6-6 to TRBJ1-2; D perhaps matches TRBD1 (5 bases). The CDR3 is 12 residues long. Trimming stripped 5 bases from V and 2 bases from J, with 6 bases between. The germline CDR1 and CDR2 sequences are MNHNY and SVGAGI (reference sequence).

The rearrangement uses TRBV5-1 and TRBJ1-2; TRBD1 aligns across 8 bases. CDR1 SGHRS and CDR2 YFSETQ come from the germline V gene. V trimming: 7 bases; J trimming: 5 bases; junction bases outside the gene matches: 16. CDR3 size: 16 residues. For the CDR3, the DNA is TGCGCCAGCTCCAGGAGCTGGCCGGGACAGGAATATGGCTACACCTTC. Protein: CASSRSWPGQEYGYTF. The variable domain in full, with the rest retrieved from reference TRBV5-1 and TRBJ1-2, is KAGVTQTPRYLIKTRGQQVTLSCSPISGHRSVSWYQQTPGQGLQFLFEYFSETQRNKGNFPGRFSGRQFSNSRSEMNVSTLELGDSALYLCASSRSWPGQEYGYTFGSGTRLTVV.

The rearrangement uses TRBV13 and TRBJ2-7; D possibly corresponds to TRBD1 (6 bases). Per the germline V gene, CDR1 is PRHDT and CDR2 is FYEKMQ (reference sequence). This CDR3 comprises 12 residues. V lost 5 bases, J lost 6 bases, and 11 bases lay in between. The CDR3, as DNA: TGTGCCAGCAGCCCCTGGACAGCCGAGCAGTACTTC. Amino acids: CASSPWTAEQYF.

The CDR3 sequence is CASSLGRGETEAFF. CDR3 sequence (DNA): TGTGCCAGCAGCTTGGGACGGGGGGAAACTGAAGCTTTCTTT. This rearrangement joins TRBV11-1 to TRBJ1-1, with D maybe TRBD1 (5 bases). V shed 3 bases and J shed 5 bases, with 13 bases lying between them. This CDR3 has 14 residues. Germline-derived CDR1 and CDR2 are SGHAT and FQDESV (reference sequence).

The gene calls are TRBV7-2 and TRBJ2-1; TRBD2 aligns across 11 bases. CDR3 size: 17 residues. Per the germline V gene, CDR1 is SGHTA and CDR2 is FQGNSA. The junction had 8 bases not matched to a gene; V was cut back by 5 bases and J by 2 bases. CDR3 sequence (DNA): TGTGCCAGCAGCATAAGTAGCGGGGGGGCCCCCTACAATGAGCAGTTCTTC. Encoded protein: CASSISSGGAPYNEQFF. The variable domain in full, completed from reference TRBV7-2 and TRBJ2-1, reads GAGVSQSPSNKVTEKGKDVELRCDPISGHTALYWYRQSLGQGLEFLIYFQGNSAPDKSGLPSDRFSAERTGGSVSTLTIQRTQQEDSAVYLCASSISSGGAPYNEQFFGPGTRLTVL.

The rearrangement links TRBV5-1 to TRBJ1-5, with 8 positions matching TRBD1. The germline gives CDR1 SGHRS, CDR2 YFSETQ. There are 16 residues in the CDR3. Trimming at V came to 4 bases and at J to 3 bases, leaving 9 bases not matched to a gene. CDR3 DNA: TGCGCCAGCAGCAGGGGGGATCAGGGGGCCAATCAGCCCCAGCATTTT. It specifies CASSRGDQGANQPQHF.

The CDR3 nucleotides are TGTGCCAGCTCACCGGGGGACAGGGGTACGGCTGAAGCTTTCTTT. Translation gives CASSPGDRGTAEAFF. The gene calls are TRBV18 and TRBJ1-1, with TRBD1 matching 10 bases. The germline CDR1 and CDR2 sequences are KGHSH and LQKENI. Trimming cost V 3 bases and J 6 bases; bases outside gene matches: 7. CDR3 length equals 15 residues.

This chain uses TRBV7-9 with TRBJ1-5, with 10 bases aligning to TRBD1. This CDR3 region has 19 residues. Germline CDR1 is SEHNR and CDR2 is FQNEAQ (reference sequence). Trimming took 1 base from V and 2 from J; bases not matched to a gene: 11. CDR3 residues: CASSLGPGQGRLGNQPQHF. The CDR3 DNA sequence: TGTGCCAGCAGCTTAGGTCCGGGACAGGGGCGGTTGGGCAATCAGCCCCAGCATTTT.

This clone has just a few counts. This chain uses TRBV7-9 with TRBJ1-6, with D perhaps TRBD1 (6 bases). V lost 5 bases, J lost 8 bases, and 7 bases lay in between. The CDR3 is 12 residues long. Germline values: CDR1 SEHNR, CDR2 FQNEAQ (reference sequence). CDR3 nucleotides: TGTGCCAGCAGCGCAGGGGATTCACCCCTCCACTTT. Protein sequence: CASSAGDSPLHF.

The chain carries TRBV10-3 and TRBJ1-2, with TRBD1 matching 9 bases. The V gene's germline CDR1 is ENHRY and CDR2 SYGVKD. V shed 4 bases, J shed 0 bases, and the junction held 3 bases outside the gene matches. There are 15 residues in the CDR3. In nucleotides, the CDR3 is TGTGCCATCAGTGGGACAGGGGAAGCTAACTATGGCTACACCTTC. Translation: CAISGTGEANYGYTF.

The chain carries TRBV7-9 and TRBJ1-2; perhaps TRBD1 as D (6 bases). Germline-derived CDR1 and CDR2 are SEHNR and FQNEAQ (reference sequence). This CDR3 has 13 amino acids. V was trimmed by 5 bases and J by 5 bases, leaving 12 bases between them. The CDR3 is CASSRQDLYGYTF. CDR3 in DNA: TGTGCCAGCAGCCGACAGGACCTTTATGGCTACACCTTC.